This T cell receptor beta chain was sequenced for a study of early T cells in non-severe SARS-CoV-2 infection. Notes on the study in general: VDJdb-based matching was biased toward anti-spike CD8 responses and missed private and CD4 specificities.

TCRdb independently ran MiXCR on the 5' RACE reads; one entry per CDR3 protein. The sample has tens of thousands of distinct CDR3 sequences, around 14% seen once; the top ten hold approximately 7.5%. A few counts support this clonotype. What it binds is not known. The length of the CDR3 is 13 residues. Unmatched junction bases numbered 5, after V lost 7 bases and J lost 0 bases. Germline V gives CDR1 SQVTM, CDR2 ANQGSEA. The chain is built from TRBV29-1 and TRBJ2-7; 8 nucleotides match TRBD2. Specimen: whole blood. The TCR comes from an adult who was a healthcare worker with PCR-confirmed SARS-CoV-2 infection or an uninfected control (not recorded which). Here the CDR3 DNA reads TGCAGCGCCCGGGGGGGGCGCTCCTACGAGCAGTACTTC. Translated: CSARGGRSYEQYF.